The sequence of this T cell receptor (beta chain) was determined in a study of cytomegalovirus exposure and HLA in healthy donors. Notes on this clone: Its cognate antigen is unknown.

Primers for the PCR totalled 60 Vbeta and 13 Jbeta. The repertoire was sequenced with immunoSEQ multiplex PCR; TCRdb's copy has only in-frame clones and lacks some. Found here are more than 95,000 clones, around four fifths of them singletons; the top ten hold approximately 3.8%. Findings and caveats of the study: Association of some 18,000 TCR beta sequences with HLA alleles was found at 0.05 false discovery rate in a later analysis. The investigators catalogued 164 TCR beta chains as cytomegalovirus-associated. When presence/absence was analysed, sequencing depth was taken to be roughly uniform across donors. Later findings reportedly placed an Asian-associated ancestry cluster below the approximately 670-donor mean for N-insertions.

In germline, CDR1 is SEHNR, CDR2 FQNEAQ (reference sequence). The CDR3 extends over 13 amino acids. The V end was cut by 6 bases, the J end by 2 bases, with 10 bases between. The TCR sequence derives from a woman in her thirties or forties in good health and CMV-seropositive. The sample taken for sequencing was PBMCs. This sequence joins TRBV7-9 and TRBJ1-2; D uncertain. This CDR3 is CASRTGSNYGYTF. The DNA for the CDR3 is TGTGCCAGCAGGACCGGGAGCAACTATGGCTACACCTTC.